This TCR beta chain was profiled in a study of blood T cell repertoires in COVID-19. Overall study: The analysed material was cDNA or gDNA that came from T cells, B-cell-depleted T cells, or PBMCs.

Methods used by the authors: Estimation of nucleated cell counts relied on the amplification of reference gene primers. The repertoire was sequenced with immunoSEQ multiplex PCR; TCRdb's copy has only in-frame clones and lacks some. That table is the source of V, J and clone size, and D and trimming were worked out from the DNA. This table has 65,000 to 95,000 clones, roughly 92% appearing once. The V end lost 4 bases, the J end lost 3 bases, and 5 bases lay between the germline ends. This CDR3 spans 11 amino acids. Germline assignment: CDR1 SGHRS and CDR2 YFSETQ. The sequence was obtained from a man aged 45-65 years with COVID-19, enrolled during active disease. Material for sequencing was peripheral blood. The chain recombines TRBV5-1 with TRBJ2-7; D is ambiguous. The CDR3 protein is CASSAHYEQYF. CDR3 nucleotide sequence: TGCGCCAGCAGCGCACACTACGAGCAGTACTTC. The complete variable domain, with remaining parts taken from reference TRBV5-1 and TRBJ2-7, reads KAGVTQTPRYLIKTRGQQVTLSCSPISGHRSVSWYQQTPGQGLQFLFEYFSETQRNKGNFPGRFSGRQFSNSRSEMNVSTLELGDSALYLCASSAHYEQYFGPGTRLTVT.